The 24 T cell receptor beta chains in this list originate from one sample, sequenced in a study of T cell responses to AZD1222 COVID-19 vaccine. The protocol was immunoSEQ multiplex PCR, while the TCRdb copy is restricted to in-frame clones and leaves out a portion. The sample includes more than 65,000 clones, approximately 78% seen only once; the top ten take 21%. Sequences were derived from peripheral blood, sampled on day 0 of AZD1222 vaccination. These receptors all come from an adult in good health.

The chain uses TRBV27 and TRBJ2-4; 13 bases match TRBD2. Germline V CDR1 and CDR2: MNHEY, SMNVEV (reference sequence). The CDR3 covers 11 residues. V gave up 9 bases and J gave up 13 bases; unmatched junction bases: 3. The CDR3 loop is CASRTSGRQYF. The CDR3 DNA follows: TGTGCCAGTCGGACTAGCGGGAGACAGTACTTC.

This chain connects TRBV18 to TRBJ1-5; maybe TRBD1 (5 bases). In germline, CDR1 is KGHSH, CDR2 LQKENI. Trimming pared 1 base from V and 0 bases from J, leaving 16 bases between. The CDR3 contains 18 residues. The chain's CDR3 is CASSPRAGRGYSNQPQHF. CDR3 nucleotide sequence: TGTGCCAGCTCACCACGGGCAGGGAGAGGGTATAGCAATCAGCCCCAGCATTTT.

This clone occurred a few times. The J gene is TRBJ2-5, the V gene TRBV5-1; D is perhaps TRBD2 (6 bases). Germline CDR1 is SGHRS and CDR2 is YFSETQ. The CDR3 contains 15 residues. With 3 bases removed from V and 1 base from J, the gap between germline ends came to 13 bases. In DNA, the CDR3 is TGCGCCAGCAGCTCCGGGACTTCTCTCCAAGAGACCCAGTACTTC. It codes for CASSSGTSLQETQYF. The entire variable domain, with the rest obtained from reference TRBV5-1 and TRBJ2-5, is as follows: KAGVTQTPRYLIKTRGQQVTLSCSPISGHRSVSWYQQTPGQGLQFLFEYFSETQRNKGNFPGRFSGRQFSNSRSEMNVSTLELGDSALYLCASSSGTSLQETQYFGPGTRLLVL.

This clone was observed a handful of times. This sequence joins TRBV10-1 and TRBJ1-1; unclear D gene. Germline CDR1 is WNHNN and CDR2 is SYGVQD (reference sequence). The CDR3 totals 12 residues. V lost 6 bases, J lost 5 bases, and 10 bases lay in between. Here the CDR3 reads CASRGSETEAFF. The CDR3 DNA reads as TGCGCCAGCAGGGGTTCTGAGACTGAAGCTTTCTTT.

V and J are TRBV30 and TRBJ2-1, with TRBD2 matching over 10 bases. CDR1 GTSNPN and CDR2 SVGIG come from the germline V gene (reference sequence). V lost 0 bases to trimming and J lost 8 bases; unmatched junction nucleotides: 7. The length of the CDR3 is 15 residues. The CDR3 DNA is TGTGCCTGGAGTGTGTTACCTAGCGGGAGTTATGAGCAGTTCTTC. This codes for CAWSVLPSGSYEQFF. Full variable domain (outside the CDR3, taken from reference TRBV30 and TRBJ2-1): SQTIHQWPATLVQPVGSPLSLECTVEGTSNPNLYWYRQAAGRGLQLLFYSVGIGQISSEVPQNLSASRPQDRQFILSSKKLLLSDSGFYLCAWSVLPSGSYEQFFGPGTRLTVL.

This rearrangement joins TRBV6-6 to TRBJ1-5; D gene uncertain. Trimming took 4 bases from V and 1 from J, leaving 8 bases between them. Germline CDR1 reads MNHNY; CDR2 reads SVGAGI (reference sequence). The CDR3 covers 14 residues. This chain's CDR3 is CASSWDSSNQPQHF. CDR3 bases: TGTGCCAGCAGTTGGGATTCGAGCAATCAGCCCCAGCATTTT.

The chain has TRBV29-1 and TRBJ2-7, with TRBD2 identical over 7 bases. The CDR3 has 16 amino acids. The germline V gene encodes CDR1 SQVTM and CDR2 ANQGSEA. V trimming: 4 bases; J trimming: 0 bases; junction bases outside the gene matches: 12. The CDR3 DNA sequence: TGCAGCGTTGTAAGTGGAGCGGGACCCAGCTCCTACGAGCAGTACTTC. Its protein product is CSVVSGAGPSSYEQYF.

J is TRBJ1-3 and V is TRBV24-1, with 10 nucleotides matching TRBD1. Looked up from germline, CDR1 is KGHDR and CDR2 is SFDVKD. There are 17 residues in the CDR3. J gave up 3 bases and V 2 bases, and 6 bases lay outside the gene matches. The CDR3 DNA is TGTGCCACCAGTGATTCCTCGGACAGGGGGAATGGAAACACCATATATTTT. Encoded protein: CATSDSSDRGNGNTIYF.

This sequence joins TRBV25-1 and TRBJ1-1; D perhaps matches TRBD1 (6 bases). Trimming pared 4 bases from V and 3 bases from J, leaving 12 bases between. The CDR3 spans 14 residues. From germline, CDR1 is MGHDK and CDR2 SYGVNS. CDR3 nucleotide sequence: TGTGCCAGCAGTGCGGGGGGCTTGGACACTGAAGCTTTCTTT. Translated: CASSAGGLDTEAFF. The full variable domain, in which reference TRBV25-1 and TRBJ1-1 provide the parts outside the CDR3, is EADIYQTPRYLVIGTGKKITLECSQTMGHDKMYWYQQDPGMELHLIHYSYGVNSTEKGDLSSESTVSRIRTEHFPLTLESARPSHTSQYLCASSAGGLDTEAFFGQGTRLTVV.

V is TRBV29-1 and J is TRBJ2-3, with 8 bases fitting TRBD2. This CDR3 is 16 amino acids long. The germline V gene has CDR1 SQVTM and CDR2 ANQGSEA. V was clipped by 2 bases and J by 1 base; unmatched bases: 8. The CDR3 sequence is CSVEMMAGGGTDTQYF. CDR3 coding DNA: TGCAGCGTTGAAATGATGGCGGGAGGCGGCACAGATACGCAGTATTTT.

This chain uses TRBV10-3 with TRBJ2-7, with D hard to call. Germline assignment: CDR1 ENHRY and CDR2 SYGVKD. The V gene lost 6 bases and the J gene lost 1 base, with 13 bases spanning the gap. CDR3 length: 14 residues. Here the CDR3 DNA reads TGTGCCATCAGAGCTGACAAGGGTTCCTACGAGCAGTACTTC. It translates to CAIRADKGSYEQYF.

J is TRBJ2-2 and V is TRBV2, with D possibly being TRBD1 or TRBD2 (5 bases each). Trimming removed 8 bases from V and 7 bases from J, with 11 bases in between. Germline assignment: CDR1 SNHLY and CDR2 FYNNEI. The length of the CDR3 is 12 residues. The CDR3 DNA follows: TGTGCCAGCTCATGGGACGTCGGGGAGCTGTTTTTT. It codes for CASSWDVGELFF.

V usage is TRBV19 and J usage is TRBJ2-4; 7 bases are a match to TRBD1. The CDR3 consists of 15 residues. Germline V lookup: CDR1 LNHDA, CDR2 SQIVND (reference sequence). The V and J ends lost 3 bases and 4 bases, in that order; junction bases with no gene match: 6. CDR3 sequence (DNA): TGTGCCAGTAGTATCGTAGGCAGGGGGAAAAACATTCAGTACTTC. Residues: CASSIVGRGKNIQYF.

The chain recombines TRBV2 with TRBJ2-1; TRBD2 matches at 10 bases. The V segment lost 6 bases and the J segment 2 bases; nucleotides outside the gene matches: 19. The CDR3 totals 20 residues. CDR1 and CDR2 from the germline V gene are SNHLY and FYNNEI. CDR3 loop: CASRTGGQPGLATPYNEQFF. CDR3 in DNA: TGTGCCAGCAGAACAGGGGGACAACCGGGACTAGCGACCCCCTACAATGAGCAGTTCTTC.

The chain carries TRBV27 and TRBJ1-2; D may be TRBD1 (5 bases). In germline, CDR1 is MNHEY, CDR2 SMNVEV (reference sequence). V shed 2 bases and J shed 7 bases, with 14 bases lying between them. This CDR3 comprises 14 residues. The CDR3 coding sequence is TGTGCCAGCAGTTTACAACCTGGGGCGGGTGGCTACACCTTC. Encoded protein: CASSLQPGAGGYTF.

V and J are TRBV18 and TRBJ2-3; D might be TRBD2 (5 bases). The CDR3 consists of 16 residues. Germline V gene sequence: CDR1 KGHSH, CDR2 LQKENI. Trimming shortened V by 1 base and J by 0 bases, and 11 bases separated the two germline ends. CDR3 residues: CASSPLQLESTDTQYF. The CDR3 DNA reads as TGTGCCAGCTCACCACTCCAACTAGAAAGCACAGATACGCAGTATTTT.

V and J are TRBV6-5 and TRBJ1-4; 11 nucleotides line up with TRBD1. Germline CDR1 reads MNHEY; CDR2 reads SVGAGI. V lost 4 bases and J lost 8; bases outside the gene matches: 6. This CDR3 comprises 15 residues. CDR3 bases: TGTGCCAGCAGTTCGAGGGGACAGGGGGGAGAAAAACTGTTTTTT. Translating it yields CASSSRGQGGEKLFF.

Worth noting for this clone: The same CDR3 also results from other DNA sequences found in this sample. The chain combines TRBV6-2 or TRBV6-3 with TRBJ2-2; D is perhaps TRBD2 (5 bases). V was clipped by 2 bases and J by 6 bases, with 7 bases between them. Per the germline V gene, CDR1 is MNHEY and CDR2 is SVGEGT. The CDR3 runs to 13 residues. The CDR3 loop reads CASSYGGAGELFF. CDR3 in DNA: TGTGCCAGCAGTTACGGAGGAGCCGGGGAGCTGTTTTTT.

The rearrangement joins TRBV5-1 to TRBJ1-4; D is perhaps TRBD1 (5 bases). The CDR3 sequence is 15 residues long. With 4 bases removed from V and 3 bases from J, the gap between germline ends came to 13 bases. Germline V gene lookup returns CDR1 SGHRS and CDR2 YFSETQ. The CDR3, as DNA: TGCGCCAGCAGCACACCGGACACTGCTAATGAAAAACTGTTTTTT. It encodes CASSTPDTANEKLFF.

The CDR3 bases are TGTGCCTGGAGTGTTACCGGGGAGACCCAGTACTTC. It yields the protein CAWSVTGETQYF. V and J are TRBV30 and TRBJ2-5; D gene unclear. This CDR3 is built from 12 residues. V lost 0 bases, J lost 5 bases, and 7 bases lay in between. Germline V gives CDR1 GTSNPN, CDR2 SVGIG (reference sequence).

This clone was detected once. The genes are TRBV18 and TRBJ2-3; the D gene is possibly TRBD2 (6 bases). There are 15 residues in the CDR3. V lost 6 bases, J lost 0 bases, and 13 bases lay in between. Germline V gives CDR1 KGHSH, CDR2 LQKENI. The CDR3 region is CASSPTLASTDTQYF. In DNA, the CDR3 is TGTGCCAGCTCCCCAACACTAGCTAGCACAGATACGCAGTATTTT.

This clone came up once. The J gene is TRBJ2-3, the V gene TRBV5-1; D ambiguous. Germline loops: CDR1 SGHRS, CDR2 YFSETQ. V lost 0 bases and J 1 base, leaving 15 bases between the germline ends. The CDR3 totals 17 residues. In DNA, the CDR3 is TGCGCCAGCAGCTTGGTAGCTTGGGGATCGGGCACAGATACGCAGTATTTT. Encoded protein: CASSLVAWGSGTDTQYF. The full variable domain, in which reference TRBV5-1 and TRBJ2-3 provide the parts outside the CDR3, is KAGVTQTPRYLIKTRGQQVTLSCSPISGHRSVSWYQQTPGQGLQFLFEYFSETQRNKGNFPGRFSGRQFSNSRSEMNVSTLELGDSALYLCASSLVAWGSGTDTQYFGPGTRLTVL.

This chain joins TRBV19 and TRBJ2-7, with a weak D call TRBD1 (5 bases). Germline-derived CDR1 and CDR2 are LNHDA and SQIVND (reference sequence). The CDR3 is 16 amino acids. V lost 0 bases and J lost 4, with 16 bases in between. The CDR3 reads CASSIDSVAGIYEQYF. The CDR3 region has the DNA TGTGCCAGTAGTATAGATTCAGTCGCAGGGATTTACGAGCAGTACTTC. The variable domain in full, with the rest retrieved from reference TRBV19 and TRBJ2-7, is DGGITQSPKYLFRKEGQNVTLSCEQNLNHDAMYWYRQDPGQGLRLIYYSQIVNDFQKGDIAEGYSVSREKKESFPLTVTSAQKNPTAFYLCASSIDSVAGIYEQYFGPGTRLTVT.

The chain links TRBV7-2 to TRBJ1-1; D gene ambiguous. The ends were cut back, 1 base at V and 0 bases at J, with 9 bases in the middle. The CDR3 is made up of 15 amino acids. CDR1 and CDR2 (germline): SGHTA, FQGNSA. CDR3 residues: CASSLVLTMNTEAFF. CDR3 bases: TGTGCCAGCAGCTTAGTTCTGACTATGAACACTGAAGCTTTCTTT.